The present T cell receptor (beta chain) was sequenced within a study of control samples from healthy donors and cancer patients. This clone came up once. Deletions cut 4 bases from V and 4 bases from J, with 8 bases between. From germline, CDR1 is MNHEY and CDR2 SVGAGI. The CDR3 contains 13 residues. Assay: immunoSEQ multiplex PCR; the TCRdb copy retains only in-frame clones and omits some. The data contain 150,000 or so clones, approximately 86% of them singletons. The chain uses TRBV6-5 and TRBJ2-1, with D maybe TRBD2 (6 bases). The clonotype comes from a woman younger than 45 in good health. Material: blood. CDR3 sequence (DNA): TGTGCCAGCAGTTCGACTAGTTACAATGAGCAGTTCTTC. As protein: CASSSTSYNEQFF.